This T cell receptor (beta chain) was retrieved from a study of prognosis after radiotherapy for stage I lung cancer. Genomic DNA was subjected to two-round multiplex PCR for amplification of TCR beta CDR3. Round one of PCR was performed, and it used primers specific to each TRBV and TRBJ gene. TCRdb re-called the multiplex PCR reads through MiXCR, storing one row per CDR3 protein. The sample lists 24,000 or so distinct CDR3 sequences, around 39% occurring once. This CDR3 comprises 16 residues. The V gene end was trimmed by 1 base and the J gene end by 9 bases; junction bases not matched to a gene: 9. Germline V CDR1 and CDR2: LNHDA, SQIVND (reference sequence). This clonotype was recorded at least ten times.

The sequencing used PBMCs, collected before or after stereotactic body radiation therapy (not recorded which). The receptor's source is a donor over 45 with non-small cell lung cancer. The J gene is TRBJ2-1, the V gene TRBV19, with 10 bases lining up with TRBD2. CDR3 loop: CASSIGQLAGVSEQFF. The CDR3 region has the DNA TGTGCCAGTAGTATAGGCCAGCTAGCGGGAGTTAGTGAGCAGTTCTTC.